This is a list of T cell receptor beta chains from one sample in a study of blood T cell repertoires in COVID-19. Some clones are missing from TCRdb's copy, which holds only in-frame ones; the method was immunoSEQ multiplex PCR. Among about 260,000 clones, approximately 81% were seen once, and the ten largest hold around 4%. Sequences were obtained from peripheral blood. These receptor sequences come from a man between 60 and 75 years old with acute or convalescent COVID-19. The CDR3 runs from the conserved cysteine through the conserved F or W. D genes are given only for firm matches.

v_gene	j_gene	d_gene	CDR3aa
TRBV4-3	TRBJ2-7	TRBD1	CASSQDGTGRYEQYF
TRBV4-1	TRBJ2-1	NA	CASSHLFSGKPYNEQFF
TRBV13	TRBJ1-6	TRBD1	CASSSQGQGPLHF
TRBV6-2/TRBV6-3	TRBJ1-5	NA	CASSYQAGQPQHF
TRBV5-1	TRBJ2-6	TRBD2	CASSLAVLAGASGANVLTF
TRBV5-1	TRBJ1-4	TRBD1	CASSHGQGATNEKLFF
TRBV27	TRBJ1-6	NA	CASRFLSGRSNSPLHF
TRBV28	TRBJ1-2	NA	CASRTTSFYGYTF
TRBV11-2	TRBJ2-2	TRBD1	CASSLSGTGAVGELFF
TRBV7-7	TRBJ2-5	TRBD1	CASSSYSGQKGQETQYF
TRBV5-1	TRBJ1-2	TRBD1	CASSSGDRGSYGYTF
TRBV11-1	TRBJ2-3	TRBD1	CASIGDRGTDTQYF
TRBV6-2/TRBV6-3	TRBJ1-2	NA	CASTPSGDPRRYGYTF
TRBV28	TRBJ1-1	NA	CASSFMNTEAFF
TRBV28	TRBJ2-1	NA	CASSFFGLYNEQFF
TRBV27	TRBJ2-1	TRBD2	CASSFRLAVYNEQFF
TRBV4-1	TRBJ2-3	TRBD2	CASSQEYGRVADTQYF
TRBV5-1	TRBJ1-2	TRBD1	CASSLDRGHNYGYTF
TRBV28	TRBJ1-1	NA	CASSLLRATEAFF
TRBV6-5	TRBJ1-2	NA	CASRPGQLYGYTF
TRBV2	TRBJ2-3	NA	CARQGTKSTDTQYF
TRBV2	TRBJ2-7	TRBD2	CASRAPGLAGYEQYF
TRBV5-1	TRBJ2-1	TRBD2	CASSLRSGGSEQFF
TRBV6-5	TRBJ2-7	TRBD2	CASSFLADLLGEQYF
TRBV28	TRBJ2-1	TRBD2	CASAPSGLVNEQFF
TRBV7-2	TRBJ2-3	NA	CASTNTDTQYF
TRBV7-9	TRBJ1-4	NA	CASSLSGGSYEKLFF
TRBV5-1	TRBJ2-1	NA	CASSFDNEQFF
TRBV7-3	TRBJ2-3	TRBD2	CASSSTPLAGVADTQYF
TRBV2	TRBJ2-7	TRBD1	CASRTPGGEQYF
TRBV5-8	TRBJ2-6	NA	CASSLGGAGANVLTF
TRBV6-5	TRBJ2-7	NA	CASGGVGSSYEQYF
TRBV19	TRBJ2-7	TRBD1	CASRAPGQVSREQYF
TRBV15	TRBJ1-1	TRBD1	CATSRGQGGPPPTEAFF
TRBV27	TRBJ1-2	NA	CASSLVSGSGYTF
TRBV19	TRBJ2-5	TRBD2	CASSGTDRLAGETQYF
TRBV5-6	TRBJ2-5	TRBD2	CASTGERGLFQETQYF
TRBV13	TRBJ2-7	TRBD2	CASRASGGIQYEQYF
TRBV21-1	TRBJ1-4	NA	CASSNLTGIPLLQFF
TRBV14	TRBJ2-1	TRBD2	CASSPRTSGNEQFF
TRBV4-3	TRBJ2-7	NA	CASSQELRAPWNEQYF
TRBV5-1	TRBJ2-7	NA	CASRANVADYEQYF
TRBV5-1	TRBJ2-7	TRBD1	CASSFGQVTDEQYF
TRBV7-9	TRBJ2-2	NA	CARSPPGGELFF